This is a list of T cell receptor beta chains from one sample in a study of blood T cell repertoires in COVID-19. TCRdb's table, derived via immunoSEQ multiplex PCR, lists solely in-frame clones and lacks some. Among about 340,000 clones, more than 70% were seen once, and the ten largest hold 2.5% to 3%. Source material: peripheral blood. The receptors come from a young man with active or convalescent COVID-19. Each CDR3 is given with its conserved first and last residue. D genes are given only for firm matches. The listing skips clone size in some rows; elsewhere it reads once, few, many or a size class.

>14|TRBJ1-3|.|.|TRBV6-5
TGTGCCAGCAGGGGAGACGTTGCTGGAAACACCATATATTTT
CASRGDVAGNTIYF
>15|TRBJ2-7|TRBD1|.|TRBV30
TGTGCCTGGAGTGAACAGGGGGACCCGAACTACGAGCAGTACTTC
CAWSEQGDPNYEQYF
>14|TRBJ1-4|TRBD1|few|TRBV15
TGTGCCACCAGCCGAGACAGGGGGGATGAAAAACTGTTTTTT
CATSRDRGDEKLFF
>13|TRBJ2-2|.|once|TRBV5-4
TGTGCCAGCAGCCCCGGCGGGGTTGGGGAGCTGTTTTTT
CASSPGGVGELFF
>11|TRBJ2-1|.|.|TRBV7-6
TGTGCCAGCAGCGTATACAATGAGCAGTTCTTC
CASSVYNEQFF
>14|TRBJ1-5|.|.|TRBV24-1
TGTGCCACCAGTGATTTTACTCGCAATCAGCCCCAGCATTTT
CATSDFTRNQPQHF
>15|TRBJ2-7|.|.|TRBV7-2
TGTGCCAGCAGCGCCTCAACAGGGTTTGGATACGAGCAGTACTTC
CASSASTGFGYEQYF
>14|TRBJ2-3|TRBD2|.|TRBV6-6
TGTGCCAGCATCCAAGGACTAGGCCCAGATACGCAGTATTTT
CASIQGLGPDTQYF
>14|TRBJ1-5|TRBD1|.|TRBV3-1/TRBV3-2
TGTGCCAGCAGCCGGGGACAGGGGAATCAGCCCCAGCATTTT
CASSRGQGNQPQHF
>13|TRBJ1-1|.|few|TRBV7-3
TGTGCCAGCAGCACACAGGGGAACACTGAAGCTTTCTTT
CASSTQGNTEAFF
>16|TRBJ1-3|.|.|TRBV3-1/TRBV3-2
TGTGCCAGCAGCCAAGATATGGCGGTCCCAGGAAACACCATATATTTT
CASSQDMAVPGNTIYF
>15|TRBJ2-6|.|few|TRBV5-1
TGCGCCAGCAGCCCCGAGCCCTCTGGGGCCAACGTCCTGACTTTC
CASSPEPSGANVLTF
>16|TRBJ1-6|TRBD1|.|TRBV9
TGTGCCAGCAGCCCCGGGGACAGGGGTCCGAATTCACCCCTCCACTTT
CASSPGDRGPNSPLHF
>14|TRBJ1-1|.|.|TRBV30
TGTGCCTGGAGTAATCGCCAGGGGAACACTGAAGCTTTCTTT
CAWSNRQGNTEAFF
>15|TRBJ2-1|TRBD2|.|TRBV15
TGTGCCACCACCAGGGAGCTAGCGGGAGGCAATGAGCAGTTCTTC
CATTRELAGGNEQFF
>18|TRBJ2-2|TRBD2|.|TRBV4-1
TGCGCCAGCAGCCAAAGACTAGCGGGGGGGCCGGGCACCGGGGAGCTGTTTTTT
CASSQRLAGGPGTGELFF
>15|TRBJ1-5|TRBD1|few|TRBV19
TGTGCCAGTAGCCTGACAGGGTATAGCAATCAGCCCCAGCATTTT
CASSLTGYSNQPQHF
>15|TRBJ2-1|.|once|TRBV11-2
TGTGCCAGCAGCTTAGTGGGCTCGGCCCCCAATGAGCAGTTCTTC
CASSLVGSAPNEQFF
>15|TRBJ2-3|.|once|TRBV5-1
TGCGCCAGCAGCACCCGACAGGCTAGCACAGATACGCAGTATTTT
CASSTRQASTDTQYF
>12|TRBJ2-7|.|.|TRBV6-2/TRBV6-3
TGTGCCAGCAGCCAAGACAGCTACGAGCAGTACTTC
CASSQDSYEQYF
>17|TRBJ2-2|TRBD2|.|TRBV13
TGTGCCAGCAGCACGGGACTAGCGGGAGGGCCCACCGGGGAGCTGTTTTTT
CASSTGLAGGPTGELFF
>12|TRBJ1-1|.|.|TRBV5-3
TGTGCCGGCGACCGGGGGGGCACTGAAGCTTTCTTT
CAGDRGGTEAFF
>14|TRBJ2-7|TRBD1|.|TRBV10-3
TGTGCCGCTGGGTGGGGACAGGGATCCAACGAGCAGTACTTC
CAAGWGQGSNEQYF
>14|TRBJ1-1|TRBD1|.|TRBV6-6
TGTGCCAGCCGGGATCAGGCAGGGGGTGTTGAAACTTTCTTT
CASRDQAGGVETFF
>11|TRBJ1-1|.|once|TRBV19
TGTGCCAGTAGTAGACTTGGTGAAGCTTTCTTT
CASSRLGEAFF
>15|TRBJ1-1|.|.|TRBV4-2
TGTGCCAGCAGCCAAGAGGGGCTGTCCGATACTGAAGCTTTCTTT
CASSQEGLSDTEAFF
>15|TRBJ2-5|TRBD2|.|TRBV9
TGTGCCAGCAGCGTAGGTACAGCGGGAGGAGAGACCCAGTACTTC
CASSVGTAGGETQYF
>15|TRBJ2-1|.|.|TRBV5-1
TGCGCCAGCAGCTTCGGTGAACTAGCTAGGGATGAGCAGTTCTTC
CASSFGELARDEQFF
>15|TRBJ2-1|TRBD2|.|TRBV7-2
TGTGCCAGCAGCTCCCAGAGCGGGAGTAGGGATGAGCAGTTCTTC
CASSSQSGSRDEQFF
>14|TRBJ1-1|TRBD1|.|TRBV27
TGTGCCAGCAGGGGACAGGGATTTTACACTGAAGCTTTCTTT
CASRGQGFYTEAFF
>16|TRBJ1-2|TRBD1|.|TRBV2
TGTGCCAGCAGTGATGATGAGACAGGGTCTTTGGGTGGCTACACCTTC
CASSDDETGSLGGYTF
>16|TRBJ1-1|.|.|TRBV6-2/TRBV6-3
TGTGCCAGCAGTTATAGGGGGGGACTTCCGAACACTGAAGCTTTCTTT
CASSYRGGLPNTEAFF
>14|TRBJ2-3|TRBD2|.|TRBV6-6
TGTGCCAGCAGTTACTCAGCGCGGGAGATTACGCAGTATTTT
CASSYSAREITQYF
>14|TRBJ2-7|TRBD1|.|TRBV4-3
TGCGCCAGCAGCCAGCAGACAGGGATTTACGAGCAGTACTTC
CASSQQTGIYEQYF
>14|TRBJ2-1|TRBD2|.|TRBV2
TGTGCCAGCAGCGGACTAGCGGGGGGTAATGAGCAGTTCTTC
CASSGLAGGNEQFF
>15|TRBJ1-2|.|.|TRBV7-9
TGTGCCAGCAGCTTAGGAGGGCGGATCCGGGCTGGCTACACCTTC
CASSLGGRIRAGYTF
>13|TRBJ1-1|.|.|TRBV9
TGTGCCAGCAGCGTAGTTACGGGGGCTGAAGCTTTCTTT
CASSVVTGAEAFF
>12|TRBJ2-1|.|.|TRBV7-2
TGTGCCAGCAGCCCGTTGAGGAATGAGCAGTTCTTC
CASSPLRNEQFF
>16|TRBJ2-5|.|once|TRBV18
TGTGCCAGCTCACCACCCCGGCTAGTGGGAGAGGAGACCCAGTACTTC
CASSPPRLVGEETQYF
>15|TRBJ2-1|TRBD1|once|TRBV6-6
TGTGCCAGCAGTCCCTGGACAGGGGAAAAAAATGAGCAGTTCTTC
CASSPWTGEKNEQFF
>17|TRBJ2-3|TRBD2|once|TRBV4-1
TGCGCCAGCAGCCAAGAAAAAGCGGGGATAATCACAGATACGCAGTATTTT
CASSQEKAGIITDTQYF
>15|TRBJ2-1|.|.|TRBV7-2
TGTGCCAGCAGGACTGGGACAAGGGGTTACAATGAGCAGTTCTTC
CASRTGTRGYNEQFF
>13|TRBJ2-4|.|.|TRBV11-3
TGTGCCAGCAGCACCCTGGAGAAAAACATTCAGTACTTC
CASSTLEKNIQYF
>16|TRBJ2-1|.|once|TRBV15
TGTGCCACCAGCAGAGGTGTTGGGGCCTCGGGCAATGAGCAGTTCTTC
CATSRGVGASGNEQFF
>17|TRBJ2-3|TRBD2|.|TRBV30
TGTGCCTGGGGACTAGCGGGAGGAGGGATTGGCACAGATACGCAGTATTTT
CAWGLAGGGIGTDTQYF
>15|TRBJ2-3|TRBD2|.|TRBV27
TGTGCCAGCAGTCCACTAGCGGGGGCCCCAGATACGCAGTATTTT
CASSPLAGAPDTQYF
>15|TRBJ2-3|.|.|TRBV11-1
TGTGCCAGCAGCTCCGGACAGACAAGCACAGATACGCAGTATTTT
CASSSGQTSTDTQYF
>16|TRBJ1-6|TRBD1|.|TRBV7-2
TGTGCCAGCAGCTCTACGGACAGGCGGTATAATTCACCCCTCCACTTT
CASSSTDRRYNSPLHF
>14|TRBJ1-1|.|.|TRBV6-5
TGTGCCAGCAGGGGGGCAGGAGTCGTCACTGAAGCTTTCTTT
CASRGAGVVTEAFF
>10|TRBJ1-1|.|.|TRBV7-2
TGTGCCAGCGGGAGGGGTGAAGCTTTCTTT
CASGRGEAFF
>16|TRBJ1-6|.|.|TRBV19
TGTGCCAGTAGTATCACCGGGATTACCTATAATTCACCCCTCCACTTT
CASSITGITYNSPLHF
>11|TRBJ1-4|.|.|TRBV30
TGTGCCTGGGAGAGTAATGAAAAACTGTTTTTT
CAWESNEKLFF
>20|TRBJ2-3|TRBD2|few|TRBV27
TGTGCCAGCAGTTTAGGGGTTTGGGGTTTCGCAGCGGGGGGCACAGATACGCAGTATTTT
CASSLGVWGFAAGGTDTQYF
>16|TRBJ2-7|TRBD2|.|TRBV7-2
TGTGCCAGCAGCTCTCTAGCGGGGGGCCCAGCCTACGAGCAGTACTTC
CASSSLAGGPAYEQYF
>17|TRBJ2-2|.|.|TRBV4-1
TGCGCCAGCAGCCAAGGCCTCCGAGGAGGCGGAACCGGGGAGCTGTTTTTT
CASSQGLRGGGTGELFF
>13|TRBJ2-2|.|few|TRBV12-3/TRBV12-4
TGTGCCAGCAGTTTATCCAGGGGCGGGGAGCTGTTTTTT
CASSLSRGGELFF
>16|TRBJ2-3|TRBD2|.|TRBV24-1
TGTGCCACCAGGGGGACAGCGGGGGGGCCCAGAGATACGCAGTATTTT
CATRGTAGGPRDTQYF
>11|TRBJ1-2|.|.|TRBV30
TGTGCCTGGAGTCGTCGGGGGTCGGACACCTTC
CAWSRRGSDTF
>15|TRBJ1-2|TRBD1|.|TRBV6-2/TRBV6-3
TGTGCCAGCAGCCCCCGGGACAGGAGTTTCTATGGCTACACCTTC
CASSPRDRSFYGYTF
>13|TRBJ2-3|.|.|TRBV4-2
TGTGCCAGCAGCCCACGCCTCGGAGATACGCAGTATTTT
CASSPRLGDTQYF